One TCR beta chain is described in this entry. Antigen unknown. MiXCR was run by TCRdb on the 5' RACE reads, yielding one entry per CDR3 protein. In the table there are 500,000 to 650,000 distinct CDR3 sequences, 20% to 25% of which are singletons. This CDR3 spans 13 amino acids. The V gene's germline CDR1 is SGHTA and CDR2 FQGNSA. V gave up 5 bases and J gave up 4 bases, with 9 bases separating them. This specimen comes from a study of T-cell memory formation after mild COVID-19. Overall study findings and caveats: Detection of some responders pre-infection suggested pre-existing cross-reactive memory T cells participated. Clones that shrank (day 15 to 85) were balanced CD4/CD8, whereas later expanders leaned CD4+. Clonal second-wave expansions that peaked on day 37 had unconfirmed SARS-CoV-2 specificity.

The origin of this receptor is an adult woman who had mild COVID-19 (a few samples of this study predate the infection). Cell type and time point are not known. The rearrangement uses TRBV7-2 and TRBJ1-3; no clear D. The specimen sequenced was PBMCs or a T cell subset sorted from them (not recorded which). DNA for the CDR3: TGTGCCAGCAGCCCTCGTGGCGGAAACACCATATATTTT. Translated, it gives CASSPRGGNTIYF.